This passage covers 29 T cell receptor beta chains from one sample sequenced in a study of CD8 T cells in Susac syndrome. A quantity of about 0.45 to 1 ug RNA underwent reverse transcription using random hexamers. TCRdb re-analysed the immunoSEQ multiplex PCR reads in MiXCR, keeping a single row per CDR3 protein. The table has around 300,000 distinct CDR3 sequences, 89% seen once; the top ten hold about 0.17%. Material: CD8+ T cells from PBMCs. The receptors originated from a human donor with multiple sclerosis.

V gene TRBV11-1 combines with J gene TRBJ2-7, with D perhaps matching TRBD1 (5 bases). Germline V gene data show CDR1 as SGHAT and CDR2 as FQDESV (reference sequence). V lost 0 bases to trimming and J lost 3 bases, with 12 bases between them. CDR3 length: 15 residues. CDR3 DNA sequence: TGTGCCAGCAGCTTAGCTGATACAGGCTTCTACGAGCAGTACTTC. Translation gives CASSLADTGFYEQYF.

V gene TRBV2 combines with J gene TRBJ2-3; D may be TRBD1 (6 bases). Germline CDR1 is SNHLY and CDR2 is FYNNEI. The V gene lost 9 bases and the J gene lost 1 base, with 17 bases spanning the gap. The CDR3 totals 15 residues. CDR3 DNA: TGTGCCAGAGCCGCTGGTAAGGGGGGCACAGATACGCAGTATTTT. Encoded protein: CARAAGKGGTDTQYF.

The rearrangement joins TRBV5-6 to TRBJ2-7; 12 bases map to TRBD2. With V trimmed by 1 base and J by 0 bases, 14 bases remained unmatched. The CDR3 has 20 amino acids. CDR1 is SGHDT, CDR2 YYEEEE, per germline. CDR3 coding DNA: TGTGCCAGCAGCTTGTGGCTCGGACTAGCGGGAACTAGGAGCTCCTACGAGCAGTACTTC. Its protein is CASSLWLGLAGTRSSYEQYF.

The chain joins TRBV6-6 to TRBJ2-1; 10 positions match TRBD2. Trimming removed 7 bases from V and 6 bases from J; junction bases left unmatched: 6. Germline loops: CDR1 MNHNY, CDR2 SVGAGI (reference sequence). This CDR3 region has 14 residues. The CDR3 is CASTGVAGGNEQFF. The CDR3 DNA reads as TGTGCCAGCACCGGGGTAGCGGGGGGCAATGAGCAGTTCTTC.

V and J are TRBV19 and TRBJ2-7; 10 nucleotides line up with TRBD2. This CDR3 contains 17 residues. Germline assignment: CDR1 LNHDA and CDR2 SQIVND (reference sequence). The trim removed 5 bases at V and 3 bases at J, leaving 13 bases unmatched. The CDR3 sequence: CASSPLAGTSADYEQYF. CDR3 sequence (DNA): TGTGCCAGTAGTCCCCTGGCCGGGACTAGCGCCGACTACGAGCAGTACTTC.

This chain joins TRBV6-1 and TRBJ2-5; TRBD2 matches 11 bases. Germline V CDR1 and CDR2: MNHNS, SASEGT. The V and J ends lost 2 bases and 2 bases, in that order; junction bases with no gene match: 1. CDR3 length: 15 amino acids. The CDR3 spells CASSELAGGQETQYF. The CDR3 coding sequence is TGTGCCAGCAGTGAACTAGCGGGGGGACAAGAGACCCAGTACTTC.

The CDR3 sequence: CASSLTGGSVADTQYF. The CDR3, as DNA: TGTGCCAGCAGCCTCACAGGCGGGAGCGTCGCAGATACGCAGTATTTT. The chain recombines TRBV14 with TRBJ2-3; 7 bases match TRBD2. V trimming: 4 bases; J trimming: 4 bases; junction bases outside the gene matches: 11. This CDR3 comprises 16 residues. CDR1 is SGHDN, CDR2 FVKESK, per germline. Full variable domain (missing parts from reference TRBV14 and TRBJ2-3): EAGVTQFPSHSVIEKGQTVTLRCDPISGHDNLYWYRRVMGKEIKFLLHFVKESKQDESGMPNNRFLAERTGGTYSTLKVQPAELEDSGVYFCASSLTGGSVADTQYFGPGTRLTVL.

V usage is TRBV20-1 and J usage is TRBJ1-1, with 8 bases matching TRBD1. Trimming removed 1 base from V and 3 bases from J; junction bases left unmatched: 7. The germline V gene encodes CDR1 DFQATT and CDR2 SNEGSKA (reference sequence). CDR3 length: 15 amino acids. CDR3 region: CSARGWTGRDTEAFF. Written as DNA, the CDR3 is TGCAGTGCTAGAGGTTGGACAGGGAGGGACACTGAAGCTTTCTTT.

The chain carries TRBV7-9 and TRBJ2-7; the D gene is possibly TRBD1 (5 bases). Germline V gene data show CDR1 as SEHNR and CDR2 as FQNEAQ (reference sequence). This CDR3 has 15 residues. Trimming cost V 4 bases and J 1 base, with 14 bases left between them. The CDR3 DNA sequence: TGTGCCAGCAGCTCCCCCGTGCAGGGATCCTACGAGCAGTACTTC. It specifies CASSSPVQGSYEQYF.

Only one count was recorded for this clonotype. The rearrangement joins TRBV4-3 to TRBJ2-1, with D possibly TRBD1 on 6 matching bases. Trimming shortened V by 4 bases and J by 0 bases, and 10 bases separated the two germline ends. CDR3 length: 15 amino acids. Germline V CDR1 and CDR2: LGHNA, YSLEER. CDR3 amino acids: CASSPQGRSYNEQFF. In DNA form, the CDR3 reads TGCGCCAGCAGCCCACAGGGACGCTCCTACAATGAGCAGTTCTTC.

This clonotype was seen once. V is TRBV9 and J is TRBJ1-6; D call uncertain. Germline V gene sequence: CDR1 SGDLS, CDR2 YYNGEE. There are 12 residues in the CDR3. Trimming left V 8 bases short and J 7 bases short, with 10 bases between. This CDR3 is CASSQTNSPLHF. In nucleotides, the CDR3 is TGTGCCAGTTCCCAGACCAATTCACCCCTCCACTTT.

This clonotype occurred once. The chain couples TRBV20-1 to TRBJ2-7, with 9 bases fitting TRBD2. With V trimmed by 1 base and J by 2 bases, 3 bases remained unmatched. There are 14 residues in the CDR3. Per the germline V gene, CDR1 is DFQATT and CDR2 is SNEGSKA (reference sequence). The DNA for the CDR3 is TGCAGTGCTAGAGGACTAGCGGTAACCTACGAGCAGTACTTC. It codes for CSARGLAVTYEQYF.

The rearrangement links TRBV4-1 to TRBJ1-1; D unclear. This CDR3 comprises 14 residues. V shed 0 bases and J shed 3 bases, with 8 bases lying between them. Germline CDR1 MGHRA, CDR2 YSYEKL. The CDR3 loop reads CASSQESEDTEAFF. CDR3 DNA: TGCGCCAGCAGCCAAGAATCAGAGGACACTGAAGCTTTCTTT.

This chain joins TRBV5-6 and TRBJ1-5; 10 bases map to TRBD1. Germline CDR1 and CDR2: SGHDT and YYEEEE. The CDR3 has 15 residues. Trimming took 0 bases from V and 4 from J; bases not matched to a gene: 1. In DNA form, the CDR3 reads TGTGCCAGCAGCTTGGGGGGACAGGGGAATCAGCCCCAGCATTTT. Residues: CASSLGGQGNQPQHF.

The rearrangement joins TRBV4-2 to TRBJ1-2, with no clear D. Germline-derived CDR1 and CDR2 are LGHNA and YNFKEQ. This CDR3 contains 14 residues. Trimming pared 1 base from V and 4 bases from J, leaving 10 bases between. The CDR3 sequence is CASSQVDKSYGYTF. CDR3 sequence (DNA): TGTGCCAGCAGCCAAGTAGACAAAAGCTATGGCTACACCTTC.

The rearrangement links TRBV7-6 to TRBJ2-1; 8 bases are a match to TRBD1. The CDR3 consists of 18 residues. V lost 5 bases and J lost 3; bases outside the gene matches: 15. CDR1 is SGHVS, CDR2 FNYEAQ, per germline. The CDR3 bases are TGTGCCAGCAGCCAGGGGGCCACGGGCCCGGAACTCTACAATGAGCAGTTCTTC. This codes for CASSQGATGPELYNEQFF. Looking up the rest from reference TRBV7-6 and TRBJ2-1 gives the full variable domain: GAGVSQSPRYKVTKRGQDVALRCDPISGHVSLYWYRQALGQGPEFLTYFNYEAQQDKSGLPNDRFSAERPEGSISTLTIQRTEQRDSAMYRCASSQGATGPELYNEQFFGPGTRLTVL.

This chain joins TRBV27 and TRBJ2-3, with a weak D call TRBD1 (6 bases). The germline V gene encodes CDR1 MNHEY and CDR2 SMNVEV (reference sequence). The CDR3 runs 18 residues. V shed 1 base and J shed 1 base, with 18 bases lying between them. CDR3 sequence (DNA): TGTGCCAGCAGTTTATTACAGGGAACAACACAACGCACAGATACGCAGTATTTT. It yields the protein CASSLLQGTTQRTDTQYF.

V gene TRBV11-3 combines with J gene TRBJ2-2; 7 bases match TRBD2. The CDR3 spans 15 residues. Trimming removed 5 bases from V and 4 bases from J; junction bases left unmatched: 7. Germline lookup yields CDR1 SGHNT and CDR2 YENEEA. CDR3 DNA sequence: TGTGCCAGCAGCCCCCGGACTAGTAGCACCGGGGAGCTGTTTTTT. It yields the protein CASSPRTSSTGELFF.

This chain uses TRBV7-9 with TRBJ2-7; 8 bases fit TRBD1. The CDR3 runs to 15 residues. Trimming removed 3 bases from V and 2 bases from J; junction bases left unmatched: 6. In germline, CDR1 is SEHNR, CDR2 FQNEAQ (reference sequence). CDR3: CASSFRDRYPYEQYF. For the CDR3, the DNA is TGTGCCAGCAGCTTCCGGGACAGGTACCCCTACGAGCAGTACTTC.

V is TRBV6-5 and J is TRBJ1-5; the D is unclear. Germline assignment: CDR1 MNHEY and CDR2 SVGAGI. This CDR3 is 15 amino acids long. The V and J ends lost 5 bases and 3 bases respectively, with 14 bases between them. CDR3 residues: CASSQTPENNQPQHF. The CDR3 nucleotides are TGTGCCAGCAGTCAGACGCCGGAGAACAATCAGCCCCAGCATTTT.

This rearrangement joins TRBV13 to TRBJ2-3; the match to TRBD2 covers 8 bases. Looked up from germline, CDR1 is PRHDT and CDR2 is FYEKMQ (reference sequence). This CDR3 has 15 residues. V lost 5 bases and J lost 3; bases outside the gene matches: 7. The CDR3 spells CASSPRLAPTDTQYF. The CDR3 bases are TGTGCCAGCAGCCCGAGACTAGCGCCTACAGATACGCAGTATTTT. The entire variable domain, with the rest obtained from reference TRBV13 and TRBJ2-3, is as follows: AAGVIQSPRHLIKEKRETATLKCYPIPRHDTVYWYQQGPGQDPQFLISFYEKMQSDKGSIPDRFSAQQFSDYHSELNMSSLELGDSALYFCASSPRLAPTDTQYFGPGTRLTVL.

The rearrangement joins TRBV28 to TRBJ2-1; D possibly corresponds to TRBD2 (6 bases). CDR3 length equals 15 residues. CDR1 MDHEN and CDR2 SYDVKM come from the germline V gene. The V end was cut by 0 bases, the J end by 9 bases, with 15 bases between. The CDR3 DNA follows: TGTGCCAGCAGTTTATGGGCCGGGGACTCCCTTGAGCAGTTCTTC. It yields the protein CASSLWAGDSLEQFF.

The chain employs TRBV19 and TRBJ1-5; no firm D call. V shed 3 bases and J shed 0 bases, with 12 bases lying between them. This CDR3 region has 16 residues. The V gene's germline CDR1 is LNHDA and CDR2 SQIVND (reference sequence). Here the CDR3 reads CASSIGAGYSNQPQHF. The CDR3 nucleotides read TGTGCCAGTAGTATTGGCGCCGGATATAGCAATCAGCCCCAGCATTTT.

This chain connects TRBV29-1 to TRBJ2-7; 8 nucleotides align to TRBD1. V dropped 5 bases and J dropped 4; count of bases not matched to a gene: 7. Germline V CDR1 and CDR2: SQVTM, ANQGSEA. This CDR3 is 13 amino acids long. CDR3 sequence reads: CSVRTGSGYEQYF. In nucleotides, the CDR3 is TGCAGCGTTCGGACAGGGTCGGGATACGAGCAGTACTTC.

The rearrangement uses TRBV7-9 and TRBJ1-1, with a tentative D call TRBD1 (5 bases). The CDR3 length is 13 residues. Germline V CDR1 and CDR2: SEHNR, FQNEAQ (reference sequence). Trimming shortened V by 6 bases and J by 2 bases, and 10 bases separated the two germline ends. CDR3 amino acids: CASRGGENTEAFF. In DNA form, the CDR3 reads TGTGCCAGCAGAGGAGGGGAAAACACTGAAGCTTTCTTT. The entire variable domain, with the rest obtained from reference TRBV7-9 and TRBJ1-1, is as follows: DTGVSQNPRHKITKRGQNVTFRCDPISEHNRLYWYRQTLGQGPEFLTYFQNEAQLEKSRLLSDRFSAERPKGSFSTLEIQRTEQGDSAMYLCASRGGENTEAFFGQGTRLTVV.

This rearrangement joins TRBV4-3 to TRBJ2-7; no definite D call. Germline assignment: CDR1 LGHNA and CDR2 YSLEER. Trimming cost V 0 bases and J 3 bases, with 6 bases left between them. CDR3 length: 13 amino acids. In nucleotides, the CDR3 is TGCGCCAGCAGCCAAGATAGGATCTACGAGCAGTACTTC. This codes for CASSQDRIYEQYF.

In this sample, this clonotype turned up once. The DNA for the CDR3 is TGTGCCAGCAGTTTAGGGATTACAACGGGATCCGAGCAGTACTTC. Amino acid sequence: CASSLGITTGSEQYF. The V and J genes are TRBV12-3 or TRBV12-4 and TRBJ2-7, with D possibly matching TRBD2 (5 bases). The CDR3 loop spans 15 amino acids. V was clipped by 1 base and J by 6 bases, with 16 bases between them.

The V and J genes are TRBV7-9 and TRBJ1-1; a possible D gene is TRBD1 (6 bases). The CDR3 sequence is 17 residues long. The V end lost 1 base, the J end lost 0 bases, and 15 bases lay between the germline ends. Germline V lookup: CDR1 SEHNR, CDR2 FQNEAQ (reference sequence). For the CDR3, the DNA is TGTGCCAGCAGCTTAGTAGGCCAGGGGTTGATGAACACTGAAGCTTTCTTT. This sequence encodes CASSLVGQGLMNTEAFF.

This sequence joins TRBV29-1 and TRBJ2-3; perhaps TRBD1 as D (6 bases). The CDR3 extends over 17 amino acids. CDR1 SQVTM and CDR2 ANQGSEA come from the germline V gene. V was cut by 3 bases and J by 1 base, with 20 bases left in between. In DNA form, the CDR3 reads TGCAGCGTTGATATTTGGGACAAAAGATGGGGCACAGATACGCAGTATTTT. As protein: CSVDIWDKRWGTDTQYF.